Listed here are 4 T cell receptor beta chains from one sample, sequenced in a study of cytomegalovirus exposure and HLA in healthy donors. Vbeta (60) and Jbeta (13) primers were used in the PCR. Profiled with immunoSEQ multiplex PCR; TCRdb holds only in-frame clones, not every one. The repertoire holds 95,000 to 150,000 clones, with around 70% as singletons. Material: PBMCs. These TCRs come from a man aged 40-49 years in good health and CMV-seropositive.

The rearrangement uses TRBV29-1 and TRBJ1-3; 8 bases agree with TRBD1. CDR3 length: 13 amino acids. Germline loops: CDR1 SQVTM, CDR2 ANQGSEA. V was pared by 7 bases and J by 4 bases, with 6 bases of the junction left unmatched. The CDR3 nucleotides are TGCAGCGGGCAGGACAGGGCCGGAAACACCATATATTTT. Translating it yields CSGQDRAGNTIYF.

This clone was detected only a few times. The chain carries TRBV28 and TRBJ2-2; no definite D call. From germline, CDR1 is MDHEN and CDR2 SYDVKM. This CDR3 is built from 13 residues. V lost 2 bases, J lost 6 bases, and 7 bases lay in between. The CDR3 region is CASSLLSPGELFF. The CDR3 DNA sequence: TGTGCCAGCAGTTTACTTAGTCCCGGGGAGCTGTTTTTT.

The chain is built from TRBV27 and TRBJ1-1; no reliable D call. CDR3 length: 13 residues. The V gene's germline CDR1 is MNHEY and CDR2 SMNVEV (reference sequence). V lost 6 bases and J lost 5, with 13 bases in between. The CDR3 bases are TGTGCCAGCAGCGAGGGAGTAGGGACTGAAGCTTTCTTT. It specifies CASSEGVGTEAFF.

V is TRBV19 and J is TRBJ1-6, with unresolved D. CDR1 and CDR2 (germline): LNHDA, SQIVND (reference sequence). The CDR3 runs 18 residues. V shed 3 bases and J shed 0 bases, with 15 bases lying between them. The CDR3 loop reads CASSMLLGVSSYNSPLHF. The CDR3 DNA sequence: TGTGCCAGTAGTATGCTTCTCGGGGTGAGCTCCTATAATTCACCCCTCCACTTT.